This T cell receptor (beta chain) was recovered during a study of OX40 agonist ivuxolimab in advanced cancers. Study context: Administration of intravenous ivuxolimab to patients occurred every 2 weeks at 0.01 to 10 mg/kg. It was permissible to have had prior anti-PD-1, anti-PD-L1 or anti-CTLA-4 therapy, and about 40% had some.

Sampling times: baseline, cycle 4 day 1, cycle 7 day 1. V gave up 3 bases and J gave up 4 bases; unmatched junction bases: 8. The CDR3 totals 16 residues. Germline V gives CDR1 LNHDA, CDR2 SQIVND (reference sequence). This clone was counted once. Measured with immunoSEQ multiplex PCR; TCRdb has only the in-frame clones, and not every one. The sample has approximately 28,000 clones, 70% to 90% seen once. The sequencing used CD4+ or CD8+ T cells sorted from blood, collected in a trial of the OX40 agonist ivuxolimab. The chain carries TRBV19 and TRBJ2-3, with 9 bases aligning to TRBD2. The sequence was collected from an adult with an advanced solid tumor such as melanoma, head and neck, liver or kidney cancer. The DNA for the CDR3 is TGTGCCAGTAGTATTTGGGCGGGGGGGCCATCAGATACGCAGTATTTT. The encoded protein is CASSIWAGGPSDTQYF.